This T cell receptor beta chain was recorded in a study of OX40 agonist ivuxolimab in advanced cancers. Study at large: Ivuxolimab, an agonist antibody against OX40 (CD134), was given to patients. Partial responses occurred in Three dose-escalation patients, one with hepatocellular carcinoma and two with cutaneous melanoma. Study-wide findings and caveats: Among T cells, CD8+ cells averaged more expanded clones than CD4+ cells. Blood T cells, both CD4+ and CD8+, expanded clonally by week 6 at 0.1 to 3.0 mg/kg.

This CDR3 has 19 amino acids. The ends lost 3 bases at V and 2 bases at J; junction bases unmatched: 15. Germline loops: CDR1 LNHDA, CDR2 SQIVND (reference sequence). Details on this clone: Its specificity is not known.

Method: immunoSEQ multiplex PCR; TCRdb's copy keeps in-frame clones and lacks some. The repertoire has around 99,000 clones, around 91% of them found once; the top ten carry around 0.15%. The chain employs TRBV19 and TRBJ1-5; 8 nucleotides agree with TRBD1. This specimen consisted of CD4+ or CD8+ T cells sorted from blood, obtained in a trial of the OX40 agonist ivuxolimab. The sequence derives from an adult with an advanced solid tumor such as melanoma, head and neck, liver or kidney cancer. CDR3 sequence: CASSIDRGAGGSGNQPQHF. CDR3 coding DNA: TGTGCCAGTAGTATTGACAGGGGAGCTGGGGGTAGTGGCAATCAGCCCCAGCATTTT.